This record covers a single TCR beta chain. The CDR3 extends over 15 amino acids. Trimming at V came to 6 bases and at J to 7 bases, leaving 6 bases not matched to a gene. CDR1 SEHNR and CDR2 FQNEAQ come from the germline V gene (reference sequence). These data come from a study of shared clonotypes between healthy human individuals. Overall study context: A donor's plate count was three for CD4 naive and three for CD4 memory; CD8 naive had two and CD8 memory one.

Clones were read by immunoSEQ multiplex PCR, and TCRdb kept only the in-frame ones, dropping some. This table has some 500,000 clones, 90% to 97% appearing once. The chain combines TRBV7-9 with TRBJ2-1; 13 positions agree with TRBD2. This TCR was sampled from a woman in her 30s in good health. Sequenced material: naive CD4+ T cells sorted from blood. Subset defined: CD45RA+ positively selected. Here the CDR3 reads CASSWTSGSINEQFF. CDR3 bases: TGTGCCAGCAGTTGGACTAGCGGGAGTATAAATGAGCAGTTCTTC.